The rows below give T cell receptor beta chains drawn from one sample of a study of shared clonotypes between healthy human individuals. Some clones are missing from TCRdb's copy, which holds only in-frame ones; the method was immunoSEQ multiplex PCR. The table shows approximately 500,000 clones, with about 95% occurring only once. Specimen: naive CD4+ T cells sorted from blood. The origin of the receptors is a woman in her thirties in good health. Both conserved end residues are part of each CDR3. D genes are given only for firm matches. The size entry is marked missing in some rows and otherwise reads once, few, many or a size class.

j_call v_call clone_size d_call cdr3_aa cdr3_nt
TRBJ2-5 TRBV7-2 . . CASSLVGGGSQETQYF TGTGCCAGCAGCTTAGTAGGAGGTGGCTCACAAGAGACCCAGTACTTC
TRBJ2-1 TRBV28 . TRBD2 CASSFTSGVYNEQFF TGTGCCAGCAGTTTTACTAGCGGGGTATACAATGAGCAGTTCTTC
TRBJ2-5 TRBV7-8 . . CASSLLTVKETQYF TGTGCCAGCAGCTTACTGACAGTAAAAGAGACCCAGTACTTC
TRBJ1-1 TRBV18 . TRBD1 CASSPGVGGGGPEAFF TGTGCCAGCTCACCAGGCGTCGGAGGGGGCGGACCTGAAGCTTTCTTT
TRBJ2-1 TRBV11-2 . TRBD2 CASSRRASGSSLHEQFF TGTGCCAGCAGCCGGAGGGCTAGCGGGAGTAGTTTGCATGAGCAGTTCTTC
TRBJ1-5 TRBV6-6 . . CASSVVGSNQPQHF TGTGCCAGCAGTGTCGTGGGGAGCAATCAGCCCCAGCATTTT
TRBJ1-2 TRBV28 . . CASSLWTAGGYTF TGTGCCAGCAGTTTGTGGACAGCGGGGGGCTACACCTTC
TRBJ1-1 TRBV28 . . CASSLSDSEAFF TGTGCCAGCAGTTTGAGTGACAGTGAAGCTTTCTTT
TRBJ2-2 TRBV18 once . CASSPPYGSGELFF TGTGCCAGCTCACCACCGTACGGGTCCGGGGAGCTGTTTTTT
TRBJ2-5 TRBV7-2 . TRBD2 CASSRAGQETQYF TGTGCCAGCAGCAGAGCGGGGCAAGAGACCCAGTACTTC
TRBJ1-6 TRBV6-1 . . CASSENLDNSPLHF TGTGCCAGCAGTGAGAATCTGGATAATTCACCCCTCCACTTT
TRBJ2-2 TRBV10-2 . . CASSDVSGELFF TGCGCCAGCAGTGACGTATCCGGGGAGCTGTTTTTT
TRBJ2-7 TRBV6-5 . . CAISARGEEQYF TGTGCCATCAGTGCACGTGGGGAAGAGCAGTACTTC
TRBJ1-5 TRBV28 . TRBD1 CASNRDRVEPQHF TGTGCCAGCAACCGGGACAGGGTTGAGCCCCAGCATTTT
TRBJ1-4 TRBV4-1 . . CASSQRRSANEKLFF TGCGCCAGCAGCCAAAGACGGTCAGCTAATGAAAAACTGTTTTTT
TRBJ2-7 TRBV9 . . CASSATVGGYEQYF TGTGCCAGCAGCGCCACGGTTGGCGGCTACGAGCAGTACTTC
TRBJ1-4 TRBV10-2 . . CASSSPERSEKLFF TGCGCCAGCAGTTCACCAGAACGGTCTGAAAAACTGTTTTTT
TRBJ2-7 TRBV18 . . CASSSLNRTIFSSYEQYF TGTGCCAGCTCAAGTCTAAACCGCACGATTTTCAGCTCCTACGAGCAGTACTTC
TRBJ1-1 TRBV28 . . CASRRNEAFF TGTGCCAGCAGGAGGAACGAAGCTTTCTTT
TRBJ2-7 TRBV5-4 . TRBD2 CASSLGGLAGTYEQYF TGTGCCAGCAGCTTGGGGGGACTAGCGGGAACATACGAGCAGTACTTC
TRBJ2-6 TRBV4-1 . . CASSQPRAGSGANVLTF TGCGCCAGCAGCCAACCTCGGGCAGGCTCCGGGGCCAACGTCCTGACTTTC
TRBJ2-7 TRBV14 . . CASSRTQELYEQYF TGTGCCAGCAGCCGGACGCAGGAACTCTACGAGCAGTACTTC
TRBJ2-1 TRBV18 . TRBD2 CASSPRGSSGLSSYNEQFF TGTGCCAGCTCACCACGGGGCTCTAGCGGGTTGAGCTCCTACAATGAGCAGTTCTTC
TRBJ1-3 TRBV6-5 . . CASRTGTLSGNTIYF TGTGCCAGCAGAACCGGGACCCTCTCTGGAAACACCATATATTTT
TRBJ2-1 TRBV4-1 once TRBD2 CASSQRTSGEYNEQFF TGCGCCAGCAGCCAACGGACTAGCGGGGAATACAATGAGCAGTTCTTC
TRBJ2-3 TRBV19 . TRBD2 CASSTSGRGTDTQYF TGTGCCAGTAGTACTAGCGGGAGGGGCACAGATACGCAGTATTTT
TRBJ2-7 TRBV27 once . CASSPKTSTSTFHGVQYF TGTGCCAGCAGTCCCAAGACTAGTACTTCAACGTTCCACGGCGTCCAGTACTTC
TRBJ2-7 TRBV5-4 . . CASSLSNEQYF TGTGCCAGCAGCTTGTCAAACGAGCAGTACTTC
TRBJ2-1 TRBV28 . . CASGTGSSPSEQFF TGTGCCAGCGGGACGGGTAGCTCCCCCAGCGAGCAGTTCTTC
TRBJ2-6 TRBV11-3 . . CASSRNGRQSRANVLTF TGTGCCAGCAGCAGAAATGGTCGACAAAGTCGGGCCAACGTCCTGACTTTC
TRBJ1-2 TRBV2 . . CASSGGGLNYGYTF TGTGCCAGCAGTGGGGGCGGACTTAACTATGGCTACACCTTC
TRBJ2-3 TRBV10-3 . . CAISESATTDTQYF TGTGCCATCAGTGAGTCGGCTACCACAGATACGCAGTATTTT
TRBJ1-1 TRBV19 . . CASVQRGLGEAEAFF TGTGCCAGTGTTCAACGGGGGCTGGGGGAGGCTGAAGCTTTCTTT
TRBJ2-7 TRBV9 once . CASSHTDRSHEQYF TGTGCCAGCAGCCATACAGACAGGAGTCACGAGCAGTACTTC
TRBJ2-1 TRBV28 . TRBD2 CASSQGGANEQFF TGTGCCAGCAGTCAGGGAGGGGCCAATGAGCAGTTCTTC
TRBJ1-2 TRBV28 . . CASSLQKPRVNYGYTF TGTGCCAGCAGTTTGCAAAAGCCAAGGGTCAACTATGGCTACACCTTC
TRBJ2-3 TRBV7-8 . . CASSLGSTDTQYF TGTGCCAGCAGCTTGGGTAGCACAGATACGCAGTATTTT
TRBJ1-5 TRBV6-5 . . CASSLQVNQPQHF TGTGCCAGCAGTCTACAGGTCAATCAGCCCCAGCATTTT
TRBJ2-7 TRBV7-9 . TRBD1 CASSSLRGQTSYEQYF TGTGCCAGCAGCTCTCTCAGGGGGCAAACCTCCTACGAGCAGTACTTC
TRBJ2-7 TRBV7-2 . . CASSFTPGNIREQYF TGTGCCAGCAGCTTTACTCCAGGAAATATCCGCGAGCAGTACTTC
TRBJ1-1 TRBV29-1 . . CSAGFLNTEAFF TGCAGCGCGGGATTCCTGAACACTGAAGCTTTCTTT